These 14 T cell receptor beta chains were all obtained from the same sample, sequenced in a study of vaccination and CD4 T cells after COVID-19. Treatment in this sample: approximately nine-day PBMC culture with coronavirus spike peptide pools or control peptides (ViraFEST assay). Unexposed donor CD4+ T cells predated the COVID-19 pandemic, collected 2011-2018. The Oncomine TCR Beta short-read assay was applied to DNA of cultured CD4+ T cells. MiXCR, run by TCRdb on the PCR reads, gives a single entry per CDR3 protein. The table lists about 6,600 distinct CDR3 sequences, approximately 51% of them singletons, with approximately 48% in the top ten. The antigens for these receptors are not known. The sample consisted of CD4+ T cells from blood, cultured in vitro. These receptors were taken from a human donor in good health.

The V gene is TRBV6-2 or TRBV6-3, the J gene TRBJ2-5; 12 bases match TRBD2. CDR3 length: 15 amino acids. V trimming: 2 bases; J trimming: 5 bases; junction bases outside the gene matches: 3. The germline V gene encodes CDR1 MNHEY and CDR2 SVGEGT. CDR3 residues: CASSYRLAGEETQYF. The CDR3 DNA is TGTGCCAGCAGTTACAGACTAGCGGGGGAGGAGACCCAGTACTTC.

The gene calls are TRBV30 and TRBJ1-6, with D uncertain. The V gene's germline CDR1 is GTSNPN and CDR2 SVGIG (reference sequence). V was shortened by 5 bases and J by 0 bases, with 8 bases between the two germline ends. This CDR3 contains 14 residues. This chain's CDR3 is CAWGRSSYNSPLHF. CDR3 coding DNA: TGTGCCTGGGGACGAAGCTCCTATAATTCACCCCTCCACTTT.

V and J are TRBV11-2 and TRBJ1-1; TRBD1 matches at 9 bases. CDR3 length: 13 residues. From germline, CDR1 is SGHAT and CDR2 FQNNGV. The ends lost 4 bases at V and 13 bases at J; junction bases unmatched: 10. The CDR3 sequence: CASSSPGTGRNFF. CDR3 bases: TGTGCCAGCAGCTCTCCCGGGACAGGGAGGAATTTCTTT.

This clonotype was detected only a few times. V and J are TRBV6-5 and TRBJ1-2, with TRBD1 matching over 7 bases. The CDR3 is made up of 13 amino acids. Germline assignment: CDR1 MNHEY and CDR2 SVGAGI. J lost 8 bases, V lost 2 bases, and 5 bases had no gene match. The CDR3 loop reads CASSYRGQKGYTF. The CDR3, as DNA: TGTGCCAGCAGTTACAGGGGGCAGAAAGGCTACACCTTC.

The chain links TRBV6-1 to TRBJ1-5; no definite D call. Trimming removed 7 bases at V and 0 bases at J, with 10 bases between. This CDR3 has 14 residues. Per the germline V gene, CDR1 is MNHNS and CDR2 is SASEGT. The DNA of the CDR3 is TGTGCCAGCACCGACACTAATAGCAATCAGCCCCAGCATTTT. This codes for CASTDTNSNQPQHF.

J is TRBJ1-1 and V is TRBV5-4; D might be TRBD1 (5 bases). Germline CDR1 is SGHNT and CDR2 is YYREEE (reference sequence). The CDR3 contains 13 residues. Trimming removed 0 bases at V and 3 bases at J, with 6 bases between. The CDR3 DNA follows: TGTGCCAGCAGCTTGGGGGGGGACACTGAAGCTTTCTTT. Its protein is CASSLGGDTEAFF.

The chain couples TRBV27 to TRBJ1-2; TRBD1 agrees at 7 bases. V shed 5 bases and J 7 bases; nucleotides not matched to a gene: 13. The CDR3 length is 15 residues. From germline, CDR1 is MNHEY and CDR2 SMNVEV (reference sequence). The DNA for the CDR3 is TGTGCCAGCAGTCCCAGACAGGGCTACACCGGTGGCTACACCTTC. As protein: CASSPRQGYTGGYTF.

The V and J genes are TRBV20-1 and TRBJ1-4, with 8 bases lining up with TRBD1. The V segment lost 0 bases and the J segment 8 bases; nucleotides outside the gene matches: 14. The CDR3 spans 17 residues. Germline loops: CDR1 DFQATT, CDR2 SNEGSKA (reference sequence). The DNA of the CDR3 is TGCAGTGCTAGAGATTTCGACCAGGCAGGGGGCAGAGAAAAACTGTTTTTT. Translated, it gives CSARDFDQAGGREKLFF.

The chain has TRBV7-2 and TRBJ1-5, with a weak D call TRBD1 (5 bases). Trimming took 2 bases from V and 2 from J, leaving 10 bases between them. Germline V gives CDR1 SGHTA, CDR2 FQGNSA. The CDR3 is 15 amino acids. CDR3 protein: CASSLWGGGNQPQHF. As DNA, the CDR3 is TGTGCCAGCAGCTTATGGGGGGGAGGCAATCAGCCCCAGCATTTT.

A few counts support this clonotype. In nucleotides, the CDR3 is TGCAGTGCTAGAGATCAGGGCCTCAGGGAGCAGTTCTTC. Translating gives CSARDQGLREQFF. V usage is TRBV20-1 and J usage is TRBJ2-1; D is perhaps TRBD1 (5 bases). This CDR3 is 13 amino acids long. Germline V gives CDR1 DFQATT, CDR2 SNEGSKA (reference sequence). Between the trimmed V and J ends, which lost 0 bases and 10 bases, there was a span of 13 bases.

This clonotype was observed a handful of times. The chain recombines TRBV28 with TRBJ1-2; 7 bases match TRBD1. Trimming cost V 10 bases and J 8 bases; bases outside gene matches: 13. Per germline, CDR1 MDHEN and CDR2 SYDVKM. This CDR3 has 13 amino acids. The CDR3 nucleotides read TGTGCCATCTCAGGGGGGGATTGGTACGGCTACACCTTC. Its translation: CAISGGDWYGYTF.

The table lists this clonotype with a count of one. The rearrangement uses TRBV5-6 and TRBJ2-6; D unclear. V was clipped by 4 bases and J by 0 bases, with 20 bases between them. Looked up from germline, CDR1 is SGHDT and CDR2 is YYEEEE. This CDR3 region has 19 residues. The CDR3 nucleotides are TGTGCCAGCAGCCCACTGGTGGGGAAGGGCCACTCTGGGGCCAACGTCCTGACTTTC. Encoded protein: CASSPLVGKGHSGANVLTF.

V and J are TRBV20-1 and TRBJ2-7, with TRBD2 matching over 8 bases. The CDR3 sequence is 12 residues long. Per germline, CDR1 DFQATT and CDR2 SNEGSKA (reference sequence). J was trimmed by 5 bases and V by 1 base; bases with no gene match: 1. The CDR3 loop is CSARGGGNEQYF. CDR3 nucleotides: TGCAGTGCTAGAGGCGGGGGGAACGAGCAGTACTTC.

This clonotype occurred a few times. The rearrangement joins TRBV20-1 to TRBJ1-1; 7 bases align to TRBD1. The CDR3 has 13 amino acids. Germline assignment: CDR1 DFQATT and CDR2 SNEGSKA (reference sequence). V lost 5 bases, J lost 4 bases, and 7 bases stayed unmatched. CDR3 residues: CSASQGVPTEAFF. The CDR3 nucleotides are TGCAGTGCTTCCCAGGGGGTGCCCACTGAAGCTTTCTTT.